The entry that follows covers one T cell receptor beta chain sequence. The data were taken from a study of blood T cell repertoires in COVID-19. For the study at large: The United States, Italy and Spain provided the acute and convalescent COVID-19 samples. T cells, B-cell-depleted T cells, or PBMCs supplied cDNA or gDNA.

Germline-derived CDR1 and CDR2 are SNHLY and FYNNEI. Trimming cost V 5 bases and J 0 bases, with 2 bases left between them. The CDR3 length is 11 residues. Original methodology: Amplification of reference gene primers provided the estimated nucleated cell counts. Clones were sequenced by immunoSEQ multiplex PCR, and TCRdb holds only the in-frame ones, with some missing. V, J and clone size are taken as reported in that table, and D and trimming were inferred from the DNA itself. Seen here are approximately 74,000 clones, approximately 88% observed once, and the top ten hold over 2%. The sequence was obtained from an elderly man with active or convalescent COVID-19. The rearrangement joins TRBV2 to TRBJ2-7; no reliable D call. The source material was peripheral blood. CDR3 sequence: CASSRSYEQYF. In DNA, the CDR3 is TGTGCCAGCAGTCGCTCCTACGAGCAGTACTTC. The variable domain in full, with the rest retrieved from reference TRBV2 and TRBJ2-7, is EPEVTQTPSHQVTQMGQEVILRCVPISNHLYFYWYRQILGQKVEFLVSFYNNEISEKSEIFDDQFSVERPDGSNFTLKIRSTKLEDSAMYFCASSRSYEQYFGPGTRLTVT.